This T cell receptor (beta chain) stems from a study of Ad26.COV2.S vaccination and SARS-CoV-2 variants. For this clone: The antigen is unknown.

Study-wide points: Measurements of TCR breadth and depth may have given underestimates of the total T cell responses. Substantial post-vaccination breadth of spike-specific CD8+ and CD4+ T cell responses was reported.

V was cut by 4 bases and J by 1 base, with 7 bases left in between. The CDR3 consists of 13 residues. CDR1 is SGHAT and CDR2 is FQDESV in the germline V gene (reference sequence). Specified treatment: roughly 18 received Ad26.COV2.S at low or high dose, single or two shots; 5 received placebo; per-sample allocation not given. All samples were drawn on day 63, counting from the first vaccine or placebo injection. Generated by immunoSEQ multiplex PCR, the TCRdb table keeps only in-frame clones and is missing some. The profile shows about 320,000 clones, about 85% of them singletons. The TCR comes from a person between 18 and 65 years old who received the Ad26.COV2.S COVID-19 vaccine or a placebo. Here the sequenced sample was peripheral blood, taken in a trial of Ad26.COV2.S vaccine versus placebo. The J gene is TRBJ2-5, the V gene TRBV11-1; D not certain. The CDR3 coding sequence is TGTGCCAGCAGCTCACCGGTCCAAGAGACCCAGTACTTC. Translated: CASSSPVQETQYF.